This T cell receptor beta chain is from a study of blood T cell repertoires in COVID-19 (dated by TCRdb to about 2020). For context, the study as a whole: Samples covering the acute and convalescent phases of COVID-19 were provided by collaborators in the United States, Italy and Spain. The prospective study material was composed of cDNA or gDNA derived from T cells, B-cell-depleted T cells, or PBMCs. Subjects who had been exposed to COVID-19, were actively infected with it, or had recovered from it provided the deeply sampled blood TCRbeta repertoires that made up the dataset. The repertoires were released in a freely available public database intended as a resource for research on the immune response to SARS-CoV-2. The samples were drawn from the first 160 participants of the ongoing ImmuneRACE study and from over a thousand subjects provided by 6 global collaborators. Nearly every sample came with metadata listing a de-identified subject ID, COVID-19 status, age in years and sex. Where available, HLA class I and class II types were taken from metadata supplied by the sample provider and were not determined by assay-based typing.

TCRbeta CDR3 regions were amplified from genomic DNA by means of the immunoSEQ Assay, a bias-controlled multiplex PCR. In the paper's pipeline: The number of nucleated cells in each sample was estimated by amplification of reference gene primers within the assay. Sequence reads were collapsed and filtered to measure the absolute abundance of every unique TCRbeta CDR3 rearrangement. For each sample, productive Simpson clonality was calculated as the square root of Simpson's diversity index over productive rearrangements. Not all clones reach the TCRdb copy of this immuneACCESS table, which keeps in-frame sequences only. Checked studies attribute under half of the gap to unresolved V genes and leave the rest unexplained. That table supplies the V and J calls and clone size; D and trimming were determined from the DNA. This sample has some 360,000 clones in its table, and approximately 89% of those were observed once. Around 3.9% of the sample is in the top ten clones.

V and J are truncated by 1 base and 7 bases respectively, leaving an intervening sequence of 12 bases. The CDR3, from cysteine to phenylalanine, totals 14 residues. Just CDR3 DNA is preserved here, 42 bases in frame from base 1. CDR1 is given as SGHRS and CDR2 as YFSETQ, both from the germline V gene. One collaborating source in Seattle enrolled patients during active infection and followed them longitudinally through the course of disease. Collaborating institutions collected whole blood in K2EDTA tubes following their own protocols. For TCRbeta analysis, collaborators shipped samples as frozen whole blood, isolated PBMCs, or DNA extracted from either of those sample types. What the study reported, not specific to this receptor: The amount of clinical and demographic metadata varied by source and participant and was provided uncurated.

This clone has just a few counts. Its antigen is not yet known. Base qualities were left out, and no much larger clone turns up one base away. The receptor comes from a woman aged 60-70 years with COVID-19, enrolled during active disease. Rearrangement joined TRBV5-1 to TRBJ2-1; a tentative D call is TRBD2 (5 bases match). Input material: peripheral blood. The sequenced DNA is TGCGCCAGCAGCTTGTCCTCACGGGGAAATGAGCAGTTCTTC. This is translated as CASSLSSRGNEQFF.